These 32 T cell receptor beta chains originate from one sample sequenced in a study of blood T cell repertoires in COVID-19. Profiled with immunoSEQ multiplex PCR; TCRdb holds only in-frame clones, not every one. In the table there are approximately 70,000 clones, about nine tenths of which are singletons. Sequencing used peripheral blood. The receptors derive from a woman aged 18-29 years with acute or convalescent COVID-19.

This CDR3 is CASSQNRYSNQPQHF. CDR3 DNA sequence: TGTGCCAGCAGCCAAAACAGGTATAGCAATCAGCCCCAGCATTTT. The genes are TRBV3-1 (or the pseudogene TRBV3-2) and TRBJ1-5; a weak D match, TRBD1 (5 bases). The CDR3 has 15 residues. V lost 2 bases to trimming and J lost 0 bases, with 8 bases between them. The germline CDR1 and CDR2 sequences are LGHDT and YNNKEL (reference sequence).

V is TRBV7-9 and J is TRBJ2-5; 10 nucleotides align to TRBD1. The CDR3 spans 13 residues. The V gene's germline CDR1 is SEHNR and CDR2 FQNEAQ (reference sequence). The junction had 4 bases not matched to a gene; V was cut back by 5 bases and J by 7 bases. The CDR3 DNA is TGTGCCAGCAGCCCGGACAGGGGGGGGACCCAGTACTTC. It yields the protein CASSPDRGGTQYF.

The rearrangement joins TRBV13 to TRBJ2-7; tentatively, D is TRBD2 (6 bases). Trimming stripped 3 bases from V and 3 bases from J, with 18 bases between. Germline lookup yields CDR1 PRHDT and CDR2 FYEKMQ (reference sequence). CDR3 length: 16 amino acids. The CDR3 reads CASSFYSRLGDYEQYF. In DNA, the CDR3 is TGTGCCAGCAGCTTCTATTCGCGACTAGGAGACTACGAGCAGTACTTC.

The chain uses TRBV19 and TRBJ1-1; D possibly corresponds to TRBD1 (6 bases). The CDR3 consists of 14 residues. Germline values: CDR1 LNHDA, CDR2 SQIVND (reference sequence). V shed 5 bases and J shed 4 bases, with 14 bases lying between them. The CDR3 DNA reads TGTGCCAGTAGTCGTACAGGGCCGTTCACTGAAGCTTTCTTT. This sequence encodes CASSRTGPFTEAFF.

The V gene is TRBV3-1 (or the pseudogene TRBV3-2), the J gene TRBJ2-1; D is uncertain. Trimming removed 1 base from V and 6 bases from J, with 7 bases in between. Per germline, CDR1 LGHDT and CDR2 YNNKEL (reference sequence). The CDR3 extends over 13 amino acids. The chain's CDR3 is CASSQVLSNEQFF. The CDR3 nucleotides read TGTGCCAGCAGCCAAGTACTCTCCAATGAGCAGTTCTTC.

The chain couples TRBV28 to TRBJ1-2; TRBD1 is a possible D gene (5 bases). Germline assignment: CDR1 MDHEN and CDR2 SYDVKM. The CDR3 loop spans 15 amino acids. The V end lost 6 bases, the J end lost 2 bases, and 16 bases lay between the germline ends. The CDR3 loop reads CASSPSGQLNYGYTF. Here the CDR3 DNA reads TGTGCCAGCAGCCCATCAGGACAACTCAACTATGGCTACACCTTC.

The chain recombines TRBV10-2 with TRBJ1-6, with 8 bases aligning to TRBD1. J gave up 6 bases and V 5 bases, and 3 bases lay outside the gene matches. CDR1 WSHSY and CDR2 SAAADI come from the germline V gene. This CDR3 is 14 amino acids long. CDR3 residues: CASSSGQGNSPLHF. In DNA form, the CDR3 reads TGCGCCAGCAGTAGTGGACAGGGTAATTCACCCCTCCACTTT.

The V and J genes are TRBV5-1 and TRBJ1-1; possibly TRBD1 for D (6 bases). This CDR3 spans 15 amino acids. The germline V gene has CDR1 SGHRS and CDR2 YFSETQ. V dropped 0 bases and J dropped 3 bases, with 12 bases sitting between them. CDR3 coding DNA: TGCGCCAGCAGCTTGGATGGCAGGGGATACACTGAAGCTTTCTTT. Residues: CASSLDGRGYTEAFF.

The chain recombines TRBV7-2 with TRBJ2-3; D ambiguous. In germline, CDR1 is SGHTA, CDR2 FQGNSA. The CDR3 is 13 amino acids. Trimming removed 5 bases at V and 1 base at J, with 7 bases between. The DNA of the CDR3 is TGTGCCAGCAGCAAACCGGGCACAGATACGCAGTATTTT. This translates into CASSKPGTDTQYF.

J is TRBJ2-7 and V is TRBV20-1; no clear D gene. The CDR3 totals 11 residues. Looked up from germline, CDR1 is DFQATT and CDR2 is SNEGSKA (reference sequence). V was trimmed by 2 bases and J by 7 bases, leaving 9 bases between them. For the CDR3, the DNA is TGCAGTGCTAGATCCCCGCGGGAGCAGTACTTC. This translates into CSARSPREQYF.

This clone was recorded a few times. The chain is built from TRBV25-1 and TRBJ2-5, with D unclear. Trimming removed 5 bases at V and 4 bases at J, with 8 bases between. Germline lookup yields CDR1 MGHDK and CDR2 SYGVNS. The CDR3 contains 12 residues. CDR3 protein: CASSSLGETQYF. The CDR3 coding sequence is TGTGCCAGCAGTTCCCTCGGAGAGACCCAGTACTTC.

V and J are TRBV6-6 and TRBJ2-1, with TRBD2 identical over 8 bases. V lost 5 bases and J lost 5; bases outside the gene matches: 8. This CDR3 has 15 residues. Per the germline V gene, CDR1 is MNHNY and CDR2 is SVGAGI (reference sequence). CDR3 loop: CASSTSGTRHNEQFF. The CDR3 DNA reads as TGTGCCAGCAGTACCAGCGGGACTAGGCACAATGAGCAGTTCTTC.

V gene TRBV6-5 combines with J gene TRBJ2-7, with D possibly being TRBD1 (5 bases). V was clipped by 7 bases and J by 2 bases, with 6 bases between them. From germline, CDR1 is MNHEY and CDR2 SVGAGI. There are 11 residues in the CDR3. CDR3 sequence reads: CASIQAYEQYF. The CDR3 region has the DNA TGTGCCAGCATACAGGCCTACGAGCAGTACTTC.

This clone was found once. The chain has TRBV23-1 and TRBJ2-5, with 12 bases aligning to TRBD2. TRBV23-1 is recorded as an ORF, its role being uncertain. The CDR3 loop spans 16 amino acids. V lost 3 bases, J lost 3 bases, and 5 bases stayed unmatched. Here the CDR3 reads CASSHILAGGKETQYF. The DNA of the CDR3 is TGCGCCAGCAGTCACATACTAGCGGGAGGCAAAGAGACCCAGTACTTC.

This sequence joins TRBV30 and TRBJ1-1; no definite D call. This CDR3 comprises 16 residues. Germline V CDR1 and CDR2: GTSNPN, SVGIG (reference sequence). The germline V and J ends were trimmed by 1 base and 1 base, with 16 bases remaining between them. The chain's CDR3 is CAWSAEIRDRNTEAFF. The CDR3 bases are TGTGCCTGGAGTGCGGAAATTCGGGATAGGAACACTGAAGCTTTCTTT.

This clone was seen only once. The V and J genes are TRBV13 and TRBJ2-6; possible D gene TRBD1, 6 bases. Per the germline V gene, CDR1 is PRHDT and CDR2 is FYEKMQ (reference sequence). V was clipped by 0 bases and J by 0 bases, with 9 bases between them. This CDR3 has 17 amino acids. The CDR3 nucleotides read TGTGCCAGCAGCTTAGGACAGGGAAACTCTGGGGCCAACGTCCTGACTTTC. It encodes CASSLGQGNSGANVLTF.

The gene calls are TRBV19 and TRBJ1-3; a weak D match, TRBD1 (5 bases). With 5 bases removed from V and 0 bases from J, the gap between germline ends came to 11 bases. CDR1 is LNHDA and CDR2 is SQIVND in the germline V gene (reference sequence). The CDR3 length is 15 residues. The CDR3 nucleotides are TGTGCCAGTAGTCCCCGGGACTTCTCTGGAAACACCATATATTTT. The encoded protein is CASSPRDFSGNTIYF.

Written as DNA, the CDR3 is TGCAGTGCTAGTGCCGACAGAGTTAACTATGGCTACACCTTC. Translating it yields CSASADRVNYGYTF. This chain connects TRBV20-1 to TRBJ1-2, with a weak D call TRBD1 (5 bases). V was pared by 3 bases and J by 1 base, with 12 bases between. Germline V lookup: CDR1 DFQATT, CDR2 SNEGSKA (reference sequence). This CDR3 contains 14 residues.

This rearrangement joins TRBV2 to TRBJ2-7, with a weak D call TRBD1 (6 bases). V gave up 6 bases and J gave up 2 bases, with 11 bases separating them. CDR3 size: 13 residues. Germline CDR1 reads SNHLY; CDR2 reads FYNNEI. In DNA, the CDR3 is TGTGCCAGCAGGGACAGCGAACCCTACGAGCAGTACTTC. Encoded protein: CASRDSEPYEQYF.

The CDR3 is CATSRDRQGVQYF. The CDR3 coding sequence is TGTGCCACCAGCAGAGATCGACAGGGTGTGCAGTATTTT. The chain carries TRBV15 and TRBJ2-3; 7 bases agree with TRBD1. The CDR3 contains 13 residues. Trimming removed 0 bases from V and 11 bases from J; junction bases left unmatched: 5. Germline V gene sequence: CDR1 LNHNV, CDR2 YYDKDF (reference sequence).

This rearrangement joins TRBV29-1 to TRBJ2-7; TRBD1 matches 8 bases. V lost 4 bases and J lost 5; bases outside the gene matches: 4. The CDR3 consists of 12 residues. CDR1 is SQVTM, CDR2 ANQGSEA, per germline. The CDR3 region has the DNA TGCAGCGTTGTGCAGGGGGCGGACGAGCAGTACTTC. This sequence encodes CSVVQGADEQYF.

The chain has TRBV3-1 (or the pseudogene TRBV3-2) and TRBJ2-1; TRBD1 aligns across 10 bases. V shed 9 bases and J 5 bases; nucleotides not matched to a gene: 7. Germline V gene sequence: CDR1 LGHDT, CDR2 YNNKEL (reference sequence). This CDR3 comprises 14 residues. For the CDR3, the DNA is TGTGCCAGGAAACCGGGACAGGGGAACAATGAGCAGTTCTTC. Its translation is CARKPGQGNNEQFF.

V usage is TRBV6-1 and J usage is TRBJ2-7; D is perhaps TRBD2 (6 bases). This CDR3 is 18 amino acids long. Trimming removed 0 bases from V and 4 bases from J, with 22 bases in between. Germline CDR1 MNHNS, CDR2 SASEGT. CDR3 region: CASSEASSGVGSWYEQYF. CDR3 nucleotides: TGTGCCAGCAGTGAAGCTTCGTCGGGAGTGGGGTCCTGGTACGAGCAGTACTTC.

This sequence joins TRBV10-2 and TRBJ1-5; D is ambiguous. V was clipped by 0 bases and J by 2 bases, with 5 bases between them. The germline gives CDR1 WSHSY, CDR2 SAAADI. This CDR3 is built from 14 residues. The CDR3 is CASSESIGNQPQHF. CDR3 bases: TGCGCCAGCAGTGAGTCTATCGGCAATCAGCCCCAGCATTTT.

The chain has TRBV20-1 and TRBJ1-1; 11 positions match TRBD1. CDR1 DFQATT and CDR2 SNEGSKA come from the germline V gene (reference sequence). The CDR3 has 14 residues. After removal of 3 bases from V and 4 bases from J, the junction contained 4 bases not matched to a gene. The CDR3 here is CSASGQGAGTEAFF. The CDR3 DNA reads as TGCAGTGCTAGTGGACAGGGGGCTGGCACTGAAGCTTTCTTT.

The chain has TRBV5-1 and TRBJ2-2; 8 nucleotides agree with TRBD1. Germline V lookup: CDR1 SGHRS, CDR2 YFSETQ. V gave up 1 base and J gave up 0 bases; unmatched junction bases: 2. The CDR3 is 16 amino acids. CDR3 residues: CASSLTGGSNTGELFF. Here the CDR3 DNA reads TGCGCCAGCAGCTTGACAGGGGGATCGAACACCGGGGAGCTGTTTTTT.

This chain joins TRBV4-1 and TRBJ1-2; no reliable D call. CDR3 size: 16 residues. Germline CDR1 and CDR2: MGHRA and YSYEKL. The V end lost 0 bases, the J end lost 4 bases, and 15 bases lay between the germline ends. CDR3 bases: TGCGCCAGCAGCCAAGATCTGGAGGGCTCGGGCTATGGCTACACCTTC. This gives the protein CASSQDLEGSGYGYTF.

The genes are TRBV19 and TRBJ1-1; 8 bases line up with TRBD1. J lost 5 bases, V lost 5 bases, and 10 bases had no gene match. The CDR3 runs 15 residues. CDR1 and CDR2 (germline): LNHDA, SQIVND (reference sequence). In nucleotides, the CDR3 is TGTGCCAGTAGTTCTAAGGACAGGGAAGGGACTGAAGCTTTCTTT. Protein: CASSSKDREGTEAFF.

The CDR3 region has the DNA TGTGCCAGCAGCGCCAAAATCAAAGGGGCTTCGGCTAATGAAAAACTGTTTTTT. Amino acid sequence: CASSAKIKGASANEKLFF. This sequence joins TRBV9 and TRBJ1-4; D may be TRBD1 (5 bases). The CDR3 consists of 18 residues. Germline loops: CDR1 SGDLS, CDR2 YYNGEE. Trimming cost V 3 bases and J 3 bases, with 21 bases left between them.

This clone was detected a few times. The CDR3 nucleotides read TGTGCCAGCAGCTCCCCCGGGGGGCCCTCCTACGAGCAGTACTTC. This gives the protein CASSSPGGPSYEQYF. V gene TRBV6-2 or TRBV6-3 combines with J gene TRBJ2-7; weak D call: TRBD2 (7 bases). Germline V gene data show CDR1 as MNHEY and CDR2 as SVGEGT. This CDR3 has 15 residues. The V and J ends lost 6 bases and 0 bases respectively, with 15 bases between them.

The chain recombines TRBV5-1 with TRBJ2-7; 8 bases align to TRBD1. Germline lookup yields CDR1 SGHRS and CDR2 YFSETQ. There are 12 residues in the CDR3. V lost 4 bases, J lost 7 bases, and 4 bases stayed unmatched. CDR3 bases: TGCGCCAGCAGCCGCGGGACAGGAGAGCAGTACTTC. Residues: CASSRGTGEQYF.

V usage is TRBV19 and J usage is TRBJ2-1, with TRBD2 matching over 10 bases. Germline V CDR1 and CDR2: LNHDA, SQIVND (reference sequence). J lost 6 bases, V lost 3 bases, and 2 bases had no gene match. The CDR3 is 14 residues long. The CDR3 nucleotides are TGTGCCAGTAGTATGGGACTAGCGCCCAATGAGCAGTTCTTC. Translating gives CASSMGLAPNEQFF.